The clone carrying this TCR beta chain was detected a few times. Its antigen remains unidentified. TCRdb redid the calling of the reads with MiXCR, one entry per CDR3 protein. The sample comprises 750,000 to 900,000 distinct CDR3 sequences, about 29% of which are singletons, and less than 15% rests with the top ten. The data are from a study of T cell repertoires in cytomegalovirus infection. Study context: Alongside well-studied HLA-B-restricted CMV epitopes, recently identified HLA-C-restricted CMV epitopes were also used. Study-level results: Cumulative public TCR beta family frequency identified carriers of CMV plus the relevant HLA. Dominating the ex vivo response were HLA-C-restricted CMV-specific TCR beta clonotypes.

The material was cultured CD8+ T cells from PBMCs, obtained from culture after CMV antigen stimulation. The receptor was derived from a human donor in good health (CMV status not recorded). Some clones in this sample may be carry-over from other donors' samples.

CDR3 loop: CASSLESGANTQPQHF. The CDR3 DNA sequence: TGTGCCAGCAGCTTAGAGTCAGGGGCTAACACTCAGCCCCAGCATTTT. The chain combines TRBV7-6 with TRBJ1-5; tentatively, D is TRBD1 (6 bases). Trimming took off 1 base at V and 6 bases at J, with 16 bases between the two ends. CDR1 is SGHVS and CDR2 is FNYEAQ in the germline V gene. CDR3 size: 16 residues.